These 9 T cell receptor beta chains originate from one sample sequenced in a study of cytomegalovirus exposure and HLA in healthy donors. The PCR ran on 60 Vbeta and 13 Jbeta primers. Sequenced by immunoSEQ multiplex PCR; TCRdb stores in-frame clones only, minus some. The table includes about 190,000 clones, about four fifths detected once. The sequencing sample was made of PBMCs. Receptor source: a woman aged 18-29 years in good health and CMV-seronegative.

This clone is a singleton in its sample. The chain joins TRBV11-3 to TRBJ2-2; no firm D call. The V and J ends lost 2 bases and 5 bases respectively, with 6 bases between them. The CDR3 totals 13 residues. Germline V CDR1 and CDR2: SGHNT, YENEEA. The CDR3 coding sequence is TGTGCCAGCAGCTTAACAGAGACCGGGGAGCTGTTTTTT. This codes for CASSLTETGELFF.

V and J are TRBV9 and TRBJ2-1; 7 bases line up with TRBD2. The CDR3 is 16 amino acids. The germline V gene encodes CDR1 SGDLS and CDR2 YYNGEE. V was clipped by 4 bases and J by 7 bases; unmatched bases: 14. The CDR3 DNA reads TGTGCCAGCAGCCCTTTGGCGGGAGTGTCTTCAAATGAGCAGTTCTTC. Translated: CASSPLAGVSSNEQFF.

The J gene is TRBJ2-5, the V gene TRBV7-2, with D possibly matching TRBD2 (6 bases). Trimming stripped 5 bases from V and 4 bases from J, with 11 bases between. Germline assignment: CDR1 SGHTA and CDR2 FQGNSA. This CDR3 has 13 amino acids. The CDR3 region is CASSPRGGETQYF. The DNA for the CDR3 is TGTGCCAGCAGCCCGCGGGGCGGAGAGACCCAGTACTTC.

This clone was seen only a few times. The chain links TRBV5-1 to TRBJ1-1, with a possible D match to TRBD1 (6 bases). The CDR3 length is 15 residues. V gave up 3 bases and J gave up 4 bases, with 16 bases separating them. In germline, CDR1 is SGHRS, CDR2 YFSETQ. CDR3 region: CASSSTGSVGTEAFF. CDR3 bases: TGCGCCAGCAGCTCGACAGGCTCCGTCGGCACTGAAGCTTTCTTT.

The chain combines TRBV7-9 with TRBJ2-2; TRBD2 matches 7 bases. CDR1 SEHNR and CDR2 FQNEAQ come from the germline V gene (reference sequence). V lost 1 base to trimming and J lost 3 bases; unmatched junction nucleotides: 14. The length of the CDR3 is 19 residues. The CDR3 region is CASSLGRLAVPTYTGELFF. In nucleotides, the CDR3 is TGTGCCAGCAGCTTAGGTCGGCTAGCGGTGCCGACTTACACCGGGGAGCTGTTTTTT.

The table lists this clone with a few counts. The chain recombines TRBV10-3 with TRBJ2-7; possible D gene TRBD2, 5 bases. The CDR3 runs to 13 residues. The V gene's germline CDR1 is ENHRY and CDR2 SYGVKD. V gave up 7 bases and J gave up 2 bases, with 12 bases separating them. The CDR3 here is CAITPGSPYEQYF. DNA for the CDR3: TGTGCCATCACCCCGGGAAGCCCCTACGAGCAGTACTTC.

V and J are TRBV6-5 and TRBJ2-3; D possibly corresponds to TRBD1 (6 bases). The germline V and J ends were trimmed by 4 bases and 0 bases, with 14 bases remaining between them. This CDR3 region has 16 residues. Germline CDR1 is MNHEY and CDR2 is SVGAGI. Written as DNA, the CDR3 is TGTGCCAGCAGTTTAGACAGGATCGGTAGCACAGATACGCAGTATTTT. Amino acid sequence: CASSLDRIGSTDTQYF.

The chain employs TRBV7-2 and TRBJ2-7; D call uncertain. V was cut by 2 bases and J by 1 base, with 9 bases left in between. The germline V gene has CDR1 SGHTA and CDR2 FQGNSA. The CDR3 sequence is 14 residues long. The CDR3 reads CASSLSSPSYEQYF. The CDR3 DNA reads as TGTGCCAGCAGCTTATCGAGCCCTTCCTACGAGCAGTACTTC.

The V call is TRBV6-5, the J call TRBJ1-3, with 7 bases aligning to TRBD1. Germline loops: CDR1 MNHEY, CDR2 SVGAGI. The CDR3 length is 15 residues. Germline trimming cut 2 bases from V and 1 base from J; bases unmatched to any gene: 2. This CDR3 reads CASSYGGQSGNTIYF. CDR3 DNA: TGTGCCAGCAGTTACGGGGGACAGTCTGGAAACACCATATATTTT.